Here is one T cell receptor (beta chain) with its context. These data come from a study of TIL therapy for anti-PD-1-resistant metastatic lung cancer. The CDR3 runs to 15 residues. The germline V and J ends were trimmed by 3 bases and 7 bases, with 15 bases remaining between them. Germline V gene sequence: CDR1 KGHSH, CDR2 LQKENI. As for time point: pre-treatment sample, taken before nivolumab and TIL therapy. The immunoSEQ assay was v3. Clones were sequenced by immunoSEQ multiplex PCR, and TCRdb holds only the in-frame ones, with some missing. The data hold about 19,000 clones, with around 79% observed a single time.

The material sequenced was blood, taken at baseline. This TCR came from a person aged 25 to 79 with non-small cell lung cancer. J is TRBJ1-4 and V is TRBV18; tentatively, D is TRBD1 (6 bases). CDR3 in amino acids: CASSPSAGVGEKLFF. The CDR3 DNA follows: TGTGCCAGCTCACCGTCTGCAGGGGTTGGTGAAAAACTGTTTTTT.